This TCR beta chain was captured by sequencing in a study of CD8+ T cells in alopecia areata. Punch biopsies of lesional scalp, plus peripheral blood, were taken from alopecia areata patients. PBMCs were stained for CD3, CD4 and CD8, and CD4+ and CD8+ T cells were sorted. Following extraction, RNA underwent reverse transcription to cDNA, which served as the sequencing template. The method was immunoSEQ multiplex PCR; TCRdb's version includes in-frame clones alone and lacks a portion of them. Of around 140,000 clones in the sample, over 70% were seen once. Concerning this clone itself: Its target is not known.

Findings of the study overall: Higher clonality was seen in lesional scalp than in normal scalp, especially in alopecia totalis/universalis.

In germline, CDR1 is MNHEY, CDR2 SVGAGI. CDR3 length: 14 amino acids. V lost 6 bases, J lost 4 bases, and 7 bases stayed unmatched. The chain is built from TRBV6-5 and TRBJ1-2; 8 nucleotides line up with TRBD1. The source material was CD8+ T cells sorted from blood, sampled at week 0. This clonotype was obtained from a human donor with alopecia areata. The DNA for the CDR3 is TGTGCCAGCAGGCCCGACAGGGGACGCTATGGCTACACCTTC. Translating it yields CASRPDRGRYGYTF.